The 30 T cell receptor beta chains given below trace back to one sample, sequenced in a study of blood T cell repertoires in COVID-19. Assay used: immunoSEQ multiplex PCR; TCRdb lists only in-frame clones, some missing. The table records 150,000 to 200,000 clones, about 77% of them present only once. The sample taken for sequencing was peripheral blood. The receptors shown here come from a woman aged 80 or older with active or convalescent COVID-19.

This clone was picked up one time. The chain carries TRBV28 and TRBJ2-3; possibly TRBD1 for D (6 bases). Germline assignment: CDR1 MDHEN and CDR2 SYDVKM. V was trimmed by 2 bases and J by 2 bases, leaving 8 bases between them. The length of the CDR3 is 14 residues. CDR3 amino acids: CASSLQGYTDTQYF. The CDR3, as DNA: TGTGCCAGCAGTTTACAGGGGTACACAGATACGCAGTATTTT.

The J gene is TRBJ2-1, the V gene TRBV28; TRBD1 matches at 8 bases. CDR1 MDHEN and CDR2 SYDVKM come from the germline V gene. The junction had 7 bases not matched to a gene; V was cut back by 6 bases and J by 0 bases. The CDR3 has 16 residues. This CDR3 reads CASSPPGTGSYNEQFF. In DNA form, the CDR3 reads TGTGCCAGCAGCCCACCAGGGACAGGCTCCTACAATGAGCAGTTCTTC.

V usage is TRBV5-8 and J usage is TRBJ2-5, with D unclear. CDR3 length: 15 amino acids. CDR1 SGHTS and CDR2 YDEGEE come from the germline V gene. V was trimmed by 1 base and J by 5 bases, leaving 15 bases between them. The DNA for the CDR3 is TGTGCCAGCAGCTTGCTGGGCAGACCCCCGGAGACCCAGTACTTC. Protein product: CASSLLGRPPETQYF.

The chain links TRBV7-8 to TRBJ1-1, with TRBD1 as a possible D gene (6 bases). V dropped 5 bases and J dropped 4 bases, with 14 bases sitting between them. The germline V gene encodes CDR1 SGHVS and CDR2 FQNEAQ. This CDR3 spans 14 amino acids. The CDR3 sequence is CASSRDGGLTEAFF. The CDR3 DNA sequence: TGTGCCAGCAGCCGAGACGGGGGGCTCACTGAAGCTTTCTTT.

This clone came up a few times. V gene TRBV7-9 combines with J gene TRBJ1-2; possibly TRBD1 for D (6 bases). Trimming removed 5 bases at V and 4 bases at J, with 11 bases between. The CDR3 extends over 13 amino acids. Per the germline V gene, CDR1 is SEHNR and CDR2 is FQNEAQ (reference sequence). The CDR3 here is CASSAGELYGYTF. The CDR3 DNA reads TGTGCCAGCAGCGCAGGGGAGCTCTATGGCTACACCTTC.

The rearrangement joins TRBV9 to TRBJ1-2; 9 nucleotides line up with TRBD1. Trimming took 0 bases from V and 6 from J; bases not matched to a gene: 12. Germline V lookup: CDR1 SGDLS, CDR2 YYNGEE. This CDR3 spans 17 amino acids. CDR3 sequence: CASSVGVTGTGKDGYTF. In DNA, the CDR3 is TGTGCCAGCAGCGTAGGGGTAACTGGGACAGGGAAGGATGGCTACACCTTC.

V gene TRBV27 combines with J gene TRBJ2-7, with D possibly being TRBD1 (6 bases). CDR1 and CDR2 (germline): MNHEY, SMNVEV (reference sequence). Trimming pared 5 bases from V and 4 bases from J, leaving 15 bases between. There are 14 residues in the CDR3. The CDR3: CASSPTIQGYEQYF. CDR3 nucleotides: TGTGCCAGCAGTCCCACTATACAGGGTTACGAGCAGTACTTC.

A few counts support this clone. The chain joins TRBV5-5 to TRBJ2-3, with TRBD2 identical over 12 bases. The CDR3 extends over 17 amino acids. J lost 4 bases, V lost 1 base, and 7 bases had no gene match. Germline values: CDR1 SGHKS, CDR2 YYEKEE (reference sequence). CDR3 region: CASSLSPSGGASDTQYF. The CDR3 bases are TGTGCCAGCAGCTTGTCGCCTAGCGGGGGGGCCTCAGATACGCAGTATTTT.

The chain has TRBV6-5 and TRBJ1-1; D unresolved. The CDR3 spans 12 residues. The V gene's germline CDR1 is MNHEY and CDR2 SVGAGI. Trimming shortened V by 10 bases and J by 1 base, and 10 bases separated the two germline ends. Here the CDR3 DNA reads TGTGCCACCTCGTCCGGGAACACTGAAGCTTTCTTT. Amino acids: CATSSGNTEAFF.

In its sample, this clone was seen once. V gene TRBV5-1 combines with J gene TRBJ2-5, with D possibly matching TRBD1 (5 bases). The V end was cut by 0 bases, the J end by 5 bases, with 17 bases between. Germline-derived CDR1 and CDR2 are SGHRS and YFSETQ. The CDR3 totals 16 residues. DNA for the CDR3: TGCGCCAGCAGCTTGGGCATTCAGGGCTCCGGGGAGACCCAGTACTTC. This gives the protein CASSLGIQGSGETQYF.

The chain couples TRBV4-1 to TRBJ1-6; 7 bases align to TRBD1. Germline V lookup: CDR1 MGHRA, CDR2 YSYEKL. Trimming removed 4 bases from V and 10 bases from J; junction bases left unmatched: 7. This CDR3 has 14 amino acids. The CDR3 sequence: CASSRGEGASPLHF. The DNA of the CDR3 is TGCGCCAGCAGCCGTGGAGAGGGGGCCTCACCCCTCCACTTT.

The V call is TRBV28, the J call TRBJ2-1; 11 bases map to TRBD1. V trimming: 6 bases; J trimming: 0 bases; junction bases outside the gene matches: 13. The CDR3 consists of 19 residues. CDR1 and CDR2 from the germline V gene are MDHEN and SYDVKM. The CDR3 reads CASRVPGQGVGSSYNEQFF. In nucleotides, the CDR3 is TGTGCCAGCAGGGTGCCGGGACAGGGGGTGGGGAGCTCCTACAATGAGCAGTTCTTC.

This clone occurred a few times. The chain combines TRBV24-1 with TRBJ2-3; D possibly corresponds to TRBD2 (6 bases). Germline assignment: CDR1 KGHDR and CDR2 SFDVKD. V lost 4 bases to trimming and J lost 14 bases, with 18 bases between them. There are 13 residues in the CDR3. CDR3 protein: CATSESGESRGYF. CDR3 DNA: TGTGCCACCAGTGAATCGGGGGAATCGCGGGGGTATTTT.

This clone was observed once. The rearrangement joins TRBV27 to TRBJ2-2; D gene ambiguous. The germline V gene has CDR1 MNHEY and CDR2 SMNVEV (reference sequence). The V gene lost 8 bases and the J gene lost 5 bases, with 9 bases spanning the gap. This CDR3 comprises 12 residues. The DNA for the CDR3 is TGTGCCAGCCAACGACAAACCGGGGAGCTGTTTTTT. Translating it yields CASQRQTGELFF.

The rearrangement joins TRBV7-2 to TRBJ1-4; D remains ambiguous. The germline CDR1 and CDR2 sequences are SGHTA and FQGNSA. CDR3 length: 15 amino acids. The V and J ends lost 2 bases and 7 bases respectively, with 14 bases between them. Here the CDR3 reads CASSLSSSEGEKLFF. As DNA, the CDR3 is TGTGCCAGCAGCTTATCCTCGTCCGAGGGTGAAAAACTGTTTTTT.

The chain carries TRBV24-1 and TRBJ2-5; 7 bases agree with TRBD2. V shed 7 bases, J shed 5 bases, and the junction held 12 bases outside the gene matches. Germline V gives CDR1 KGHDR, CDR2 SFDVKD. The CDR3 consists of 15 residues. CDR3 nucleotide sequence: TGTGCCACCAGCTTCGGACGGGGGGTGATCGAGACCCAGTACTTC. Encoded protein: CATSFGRGVIETQYF.

The genes are TRBV19 and TRBJ2-3, with 12 bases identical to TRBD2. The CDR3 has 15 residues. The V gene end was trimmed by 5 bases and the J gene end by 3 bases; junction bases not matched to a gene: 3. Germline V gives CDR1 LNHDA, CDR2 SQIVND (reference sequence). CDR3 sequence: CASSPSGGETDTQYF. The CDR3 DNA reads as TGTGCCAGTAGTCCTAGCGGGGGGGAGACAGATACGCAGTATTTT.

This clone showed up just a few times. V and J are TRBV5-1 and TRBJ2-7; 8 bases match TRBD1. The CDR3 has 16 residues. Germline V gene sequence: CDR1 SGHRS, CDR2 YFSETQ. Trimming took 2 bases from V and 1 from J; bases not matched to a gene: 8. The CDR3 DNA is TGCGCCAGCAGCTTATCCCCGGACAGGGTGTCCTACGAGCAGTACTTC. Protein: CASSLSPDRVSYEQYF.

This clone was seen a handful of times. V is TRBV14 and J is TRBJ2-3; D is possibly TRBD1 (5 bases). Per germline, CDR1 SGHDN and CDR2 FVKESK. V lost 1 base and J 12 bases, leaving 11 bases between the germline ends. This CDR3 has 12 amino acids. CDR3 sequence reads: CASSQGGSRQYF. CDR3 DNA sequence: TGTGCCAGCAGCCAAGGGGGCTCACGCCAGTATTTT.

Remarks on this clone: Relative to the germline gene, one junction end is altered; a read error may explain this. V and J are TRBV7-9 and TRBJ1-1; 9 bases are shared with TRBD1. This CDR3 has 13 residues. The germline CDR1 and CDR2 sequences are SEHNR and FQNEAQ (reference sequence). CDR3 loop: CASSRGQGFIFVF. The CDR3 bases are TGTGCCAGCAGTAGGGGACAGGGTTTTATATTTGTCTTT. Looking up the rest from reference TRBV7-9 and TRBJ1-1 gives the full variable domain: DTGVSQNPRHKITKRGQNVTFRCDPISEHNRLYWYRQTLGQGPEFLTYFQNEAQLEKSRLLSDRFSAERPKGSFSTLEIQRTEQGDSAMYLCASSRGQGFIFVFGQGTRLTVV.

The CDR3 nucleotides read TGTGCCAGCAGCTTAGGATCACCCCGGGCTGGAAACACCATATATTTT. Amino acids: CASSLGSPRAGNTIYF. J is TRBJ1-3 and V is TRBV7-2, with D unresolved. CDR3 length: 16 residues. Germline-derived CDR1 and CDR2 are SGHTA and FQGNSA. The V and J ends lost 1 base and 2 bases respectively, with 12 bases between them.

The gene calls are TRBV11-2 and TRBJ1-1, with unresolved D. This CDR3 spans 15 amino acids. V shed 5 bases and J shed 0 bases, with 13 bases lying between them. Looked up from germline, CDR1 is SGHAT and CDR2 is FQNNGV. CDR3 sequence (DNA): TGTGCCAGCAGCCCGTACGGGTACATGAACACTGAAGCTTTCTTT. Protein: CASSPYGYMNTEAFF.

This clone was detected only a few times. V is TRBV5-5 and J is TRBJ2-1; 10 nucleotides line up with TRBD2. Per the germline V gene, CDR1 is SGHKS and CDR2 is YYEKEE (reference sequence). V trimming: 4 bases; J trimming: 2 bases; junction bases outside the gene matches: 3. CDR3 length: 15 amino acids. The CDR3 here is CASSRSGGAYNEQFF. CDR3 coding DNA: TGTGCCAGCAGCCGAAGCGGGGGGGCCTACAATGAGCAGTTCTTC.

The V call is TRBV11-2, the J call TRBJ2-4; tentatively, D is TRBD1 (5 bases). Germline V gives CDR1 SGHAT, CDR2 FQNNGV. V was cut by 1 base and J by 8 bases, with 15 bases left in between. The CDR3 has 15 amino acids. The CDR3 here is CASSLGKGSVDIQYF. In nucleotides, the CDR3 is TGTGCCAGCAGCTTAGGGAAGGGGTCCGTTGACATTCAGTACTTC.

The gene calls are TRBV7-8 and TRBJ1-2, with D uncertain. Germline V CDR1 and CDR2: SGHVS, FQNEAQ. With 6 bases removed from V and 0 bases from J, the gap between germline ends came to 11 bases. This CDR3 has 14 amino acids. The CDR3, as DNA: TGTGCCAGCAGTTCAAGTTTAGCTAACTATGGCTACACCTTC. Encoded protein: CASSSSLANYGYTF. The full variable domain, rest sourced from reference TRBV7-8 and TRBJ1-2, is GAGVSQSPRYKVAKRGQDVALRCDPISGHVSLFWYQQALGQGPEFLTYFQNEAQLDKSGLPSDRFFAERPEGSVSTLKIQRTQQEDSAVYLCASSSSLANYGYTFGSGTRLTVV.

This sequence joins TRBV6-6 and TRBJ1-2; D is unclear. CDR3 length: 11 residues. Trimming removed 5 bases at V and 3 bases at J, with 4 bases between. The germline CDR1 and CDR2 sequences are MNHNY and SVGAGI (reference sequence). CDR3 DNA: TGTGCCAGCAGTCCGGACTATGGCTACACCTTC. Amino acid sequence: CASSPDYGYTF.

The gene calls are TRBV5-4 and TRBJ1-2; 9 bases map to TRBD1. The CDR3 covers 14 residues. The J segment lost 8 bases and the V segment lost 3 bases, leaving 8 bases of the junction unmatched. CDR1 and CDR2 from the germline V gene are SGHNT and YYREEE (reference sequence). The CDR3 region has the DNA TGTGCCAGCAGCTCGGGACAGGGATTTAGAGGCTACACCTTC. It is translated as CASSSGQGFRGYTF.

The DNA for the CDR3 is TGTGCCACGGGGACTAGCTCCTACGAGCAGTACTTC. It encodes CATGTSSYEQYF. V usage is TRBV2 and J usage is TRBJ2-7; 8 bases match TRBD2. Trimming took 10 bases from V and 0 from J; bases not matched to a gene: 2. CDR3 length: 12 residues. Germline CDR1 and CDR2: SNHLY and FYNNEI.

This chain connects TRBV6-5 to TRBJ1-1; a possible D gene is TRBD1 (6 bases). Trimming took 0 bases from V and 6 from J, leaving 17 bases between them. Germline lookup yields CDR1 MNHEY and CDR2 SVGAGI. The CDR3 runs 16 residues. DNA of the CDR3: TGTGCCAGCAGTTACTCAAGGGGGGGAAGTAGGTCTGAAGCTTTCTTT. Its translation is CASSYSRGGSRSEAFF.

This chain uses TRBV29-1 with TRBJ1-2; unclear D gene. Trimming shortened V by 5 bases and J by 9 bases, and 16 bases separated the two germline ends. CDR1 SQVTM and CDR2 ANQGSEA come from the germline V gene. This CDR3 is 12 amino acids long. The CDR3 DNA reads TGCAGCGTTCTACTGTACGAGCGACGCTACACCTTC. Protein sequence: CSVLLYERRYTF.